Included here is one TCR beta chain sequence, with context. This clonotype was counted ten times or more. It has no known antigen specificity. One base away there is no much larger clone; base qualities are not given. Libraries were prepared through PCR. The data were produced on an Illumina HiSeq 2500. Molecular barcoding was employed in the preparation of TCR libraries, with unique molecular identifiers being used to normalize TCRbeta repertoire quantification. TCRdb cleaned the public reads at Q25 with fastp, built clones with MiXCR and kept in-frame beta chains. Entries are consolidated by CDR3 protein sequence, retaining the most common genes and DNA. Present in this sample are 250,000 to 300,000 distinct CDR3 sequences, 6% to 10% of which were seen just once. About 9.1% of the sample is held by the ten biggest clonotypes. The data belong to a study of T-cell reconstitution after alpha-beta-depleted transplantation in children (dated by TCRdb to 2016 to 2017). Turning to the overall study: T-cell immune reconstitution after TCRalphabeta/CD19-depleted allogeneic hematopoietic cell transplantation in children was quantitatively tracked in the study by means of TCR repertoire profiling. Overall results and qualifications from the work: Over subsequent months, a decline in hyperexpanded clone frequencies was noted, and after one year, T-cell counts and TCRbeta diversity were mostly ascribed to newly produced T cells. The high TCRbeta diversity at day 60 in some patients was ascribed to recipient T cells and intrathymic progenitors that had survived conditioning. About two months after transplant, the apparently early recovery of alphabetaT-cell counts reportedly depended on just several hundred clones that had expanded rapidly and came from non-depleted graft cells.

The V end gives up 3 bases and the J end 7 bases, leaving 10 bases in the junction not matched to a gene. For CDR1 and CDR2, the germline V gene lists MRHNA and SNTAGT. Counted from cysteine to phenylalanine, this CDR3 has 16 amino acids. Only the CDR3 part of the read is kept: 48 bases, read in frame from the first base. Explained via the paper, the treatment or condition label denotes: allogeneic hematopoietic cell transplantation with graft depleted of TCRalphabeta T cells and CD19 B cells. The transplant recipients were children given TCRalphabeta/CD19-depleted allogeneic hematopoietic cell grafts.

The sequenced sample was peripheral blood, obtained 360 days after TCRalphabeta/CD19-depleted stem cell transplant. The V and J segments used are TRBV6-4 and TRBJ2-1, with TRBD1 identical over 9 junction bases. The origin of this receptor is a female patient younger than 10 who had a stem cell transplant for Fanconi anemia, so the T cells may come from the graft donor. The CDR3 protein is CASSETGTGSGNEQFF. The DNA sequence is given as TGTGCCAGCAGTGAAACCGGGACAGGGAGTGGTAATGAGCAGTTCTTC.